These 14 T cell receptor beta chains share one sample of origin, sequenced in a study of beta chain features in type 1 diabetes listed by TCRdb under 2018. The method was the immunoSEQ multiplex PCR assay. The High Capacity cDNA Reverse Transcription Kit was used to reverse transcribe all of the isolated RNA, meaning that expressed TCRB transcripts were what got sequenced. TCRdb obtained this table from immuneACCESS and retained in-frame rearrangements with V and J assigned. These tables miss some clones; where compared with another copy, unresolved V genes account for less than half of the shortfall, and the remainder is unexplained. This sample has 15,000 to 20,000 clones in its table, and roughly 56% of those were observed once. The top ten clonotypes cover around 0.5% of the sample. Sequencing was carried out using stem cell memory CD4+ T cells from blood. Explained via the paper, the cell subset or site label denotes: stem cell-like memory CD4+ T cells. These receptors all stem from a young woman in good health.

DNA of the CDR3: TGTGCCAGCAGCTTCTCCAGGGGCCTTAGCACAGATACGCAGTATTTT. Its translation: CASSFSRGLSTDTQYF. The chain recombines TRBV11-2 with TRBJ2-3; D possibly corresponds to TRBD1 (6 bases). The CDR3 loop spans 16 amino acids. The V end lost 3 bases, the J end lost 0 bases, and 13 bases lay between the germline ends. Germline V gene data show CDR1 as SGHAT and CDR2 as FQNNGV.

The CDR3 bases are TGTGCCAGCAGGTCCGGGACAGGGGTTGAAAAACTGTTTTTT. Protein: CASRSGTGVEKLFF. The J gene is TRBJ1-4, the V gene TRBV2; 10 bases match TRBD1. After removal of 6 bases from V and 7 bases from J, the junction contained 5 bases not matched to a gene. The CDR3 consists of 14 residues. Germline CDR1 SNHLY, CDR2 FYNNEI.

This clone was counted a few times. The gene calls are TRBV15 and TRBJ2-3, with 9 bases matching TRBD2. Germline assignment: CDR1 LNHNV and CDR2 YYDKDF (reference sequence). V shed 5 bases, J shed 5 bases, and the junction held 11 bases outside the gene matches. The CDR3 has 16 amino acids. DNA for the CDR3: TGTGCCACCAGCGCCGGGACTAGCACAGGGGAAGATACGCAGTATTTT. It translates to CATSAGTSTGEDTQYF.

In this sample, this clone turned up once. The chain has TRBV10-3 and TRBJ2-1, with 8 bases identical to TRBD2. The CDR3 has 16 residues. CDR1 ENHRY and CDR2 SYGVKD come from the germline V gene. Trimming cost V 0 bases and J 8 bases; bases outside gene matches: 9. The CDR3 sequence is CAISESASGRIHEQFF. In nucleotides, the CDR3 is TGTGCCATCAGTGAGTCAGCAAGCGGGAGAATCCATGAGCAGTTCTTC.

The CDR3, as DNA: TGCGCCAGCAGCTCTCAGGGGGCTGGGGCTAATGAAAAACTGTTTTTT. Translated: CASSSQGAGANEKLFF. The chain has TRBV5-1 and TRBJ1-4; 8 nucleotides match TRBD1. The ends lost 3 bases at V and 3 bases at J; junction bases unmatched: 7. Germline V gene sequence: CDR1 SGHRS, CDR2 YFSETQ. This CDR3 is built from 16 residues.

The chain joins TRBV11-3 to TRBJ2-2, with 14 bases fitting TRBD2. V was clipped by 5 bases and J by 3 bases; unmatched bases: 5. Germline assignment: CDR1 SGHNT and CDR2 YENEEA. The CDR3 length is 17 residues. The CDR3 protein is CASSPGLAGVDTGELFF. The CDR3 DNA reads TGTGCCAGCAGCCCGGGACTAGCGGGAGTGGACACCGGGGAGCTGTTTTTT.

The rearrangement uses TRBV28 and TRBJ2-1; 11 bases match TRBD2. From germline, CDR1 is MDHEN and CDR2 SYDVKM. This CDR3 is 16 amino acids long. With V trimmed by 5 bases and J by 6 bases, 9 bases remained unmatched. Here the CDR3 reads CASSDFVTSGINEQFF. For the CDR3, the DNA is TGTGCCAGCAGTGACTTTGTGACTAGCGGGATCAATGAGCAGTTCTTC.

The chain joins TRBV11-2 to TRBJ2-5; D not certain. V lost 1 base, J lost 2 bases, and 17 bases lay in between. Germline V CDR1 and CDR2: SGHAT, FQNNGV. The CDR3 totals 17 residues. Written as DNA, the CDR3 is TGTGCCAGCAGCTTAGCAGCGAGGTTGGTCGGGCAAGAGACCCAGTACTTC. This gives the protein CASSLAARLVGQETQYF.

The chain combines TRBV10-3 with TRBJ1-5; D might be TRBD1 (6 bases). The CDR3 is made up of 15 amino acids. Germline V lookup: CDR1 ENHRY, CDR2 SYGVKD. The V end was cut by 3 bases, the J end by 4 bases, with 13 bases between. The CDR3 reads CAISDGRGRNQPQHF. The DNA for the CDR3 is TGTGCCATCAGTGATGGCAGGGGAAGAAATCAGCCCCAGCATTTT.

The chain has TRBV2 and TRBJ2-7; TRBD1 aligns across 7 bases. The germline V gene has CDR1 SNHLY and CDR2 FYNNEI. CDR3 length: 12 amino acids. V dropped 8 bases and J dropped 3; count of bases not matched to a gene: 4. CDR3 sequence (DNA): TGTGCCAGCTCCCGGGACAGCTACGAGCAGTACTTC. Translated, it gives CASSRDSYEQYF.

This clone was detected a few times. The chain couples TRBV18 to TRBJ1-1; 7 nucleotides agree with TRBD1. V was pared by 3 bases and J by 5 bases, with 9 bases of the junction left unmatched. The CDR3 spans 15 residues. Per germline, CDR1 KGHSH and CDR2 LQKENI. In DNA form, the CDR3 reads TGTGCCAGCTCACCGCGCGACAGGGCTGGAACTGAAGCTTTCTTT. Its protein is CASSPRDRAGTEAFF. Drawing the rest from reference TRBV18 and TRBJ1-1, the complete variable domain is NAGVMQNPRHLVRRRGQEARLRCSPMKGHSHVYWYRQLPEEGLKFMVYLQKENIIDESGMPKERFSAEFPKEGPSILRIQQVVRGDSAAYFCASSPRDRAGTEAFFGQGTRLTVV.

The chain couples TRBV4-1 to TRBJ1-1; D call uncertain. Germline V lookup: CDR1 MGHRA, CDR2 YSYEKL. The length of the CDR3 is 14 residues. With 0 bases removed from V and 1 base from J, the gap between germline ends came to 6 bases. As DNA, the CDR3 is TGCGCCAGCAGCCAAGAACGAGAGAACACTGAAGCTTTCTTT. This codes for CASSQERENTEAFF.

V is TRBV7-9 and J is TRBJ2-5; TRBD2 agrees at 10 bases. Unmatched junction bases numbered 9, after V lost 4 bases and J lost 4 bases. Germline CDR1 is SEHNR and CDR2 is FQNEAQ (reference sequence). The CDR3 length is 16 residues. CDR3 protein: CASSSISGRAIETQYF. CDR3 nucleotide sequence: TGTGCCAGCAGCTCCATAAGCGGGAGGGCCATAGAGACCCAGTACTTC.

The chain carries TRBV19 and TRBJ1-1; D might be TRBD1 (6 bases). Germline V CDR1 and CDR2: LNHDA, SQIVND (reference sequence). The CDR3 totals 15 residues. The V end was cut by 5 bases, the J end by 0 bases, with 13 bases between. The DNA of the CDR3 is TGTGCCAGTAGTCCCCCGGACAGAATGAACACTGAAGCTTTCTTT. Translating gives CASSPPDRMNTEAFF.